The 21 T cell receptor beta chains below all came from one sample that was sequenced in a study of blood T cell repertoires in COVID-19. Generated by immunoSEQ multiplex PCR, the TCRdb table keeps only in-frame clones and is missing some. Of more than 110,000 clones in the sample, under 85% were seen once. Source material: PBMCs or T cells enriched from blood (not recorded which). The source is a young woman who had been exposed to COVID-19.

V and J are TRBV30 and TRBJ2-7, with D unclear. The CDR3 contains 13 residues. Germline V gene data show CDR1 as GTSNPN and CDR2 as SVGIG (reference sequence). Trimming cost V 1 base and J 2 bases, with 9 bases left between them. The CDR3: CAWSATVTYEQYF. The CDR3 DNA is TGTGCCTGGAGTGCCACAGTAACCTACGAGCAGTACTTC.

The chain couples TRBV5-1 to TRBJ2-5; 7 nucleotides agree with TRBD2. CDR1 is SGHRS, CDR2 YFSETQ, per germline. The V segment lost 0 bases and the J segment 5 bases; nucleotides outside the gene matches: 7. CDR3 length: 15 amino acids. The CDR3 nucleotides are TGCGCCAGCAGCTTGGAGGTCGGGAGGTTTGAGACCCAGTACTTC. Amino acid sequence: CASSLEVGRFETQYF.

The count of this clone is one. This chain uses TRBV9 with TRBJ2-3, with 10 bases matching TRBD1. CDR1 SGDLS and CDR2 YYNGEE come from the germline V gene. The V segment lost 4 bases and the J segment 0 bases; nucleotides outside the gene matches: 5. This CDR3 has 16 residues. For the CDR3, the DNA is TGTGCCAGCAGCACCCGGACAGGGGGTAGCACAGATACGCAGTATTTT. It is translated as CASSTRTGGSTDTQYF.

The V gene is TRBV2, the J gene TRBJ2-1; D may be TRBD1 (6 bases). This CDR3 contains 13 residues. Germline CDR1 SNHLY, CDR2 FYNNEI. V was pared by 9 bases and J by 7 bases, with 16 bases between. In nucleotides, the CDR3 is TGTGCCAGTCACCAGGGGATAATGAATGAGCAGTTCTTC. Protein sequence: CASHQGIMNEQFF. The variable domain in full, completed from reference TRBV2 and TRBJ2-1, reads EPEVTQTPSHQVTQMGQEVILRCVPISNHLYFYWYRQILGQKVEFLVSFYNNEISEKSEIFDDQFSVERPDGSNFTLKIRSTKLEDSAMYFCASHQGIMNEQFFGPGTRLTVL.

This chain joins TRBV28 and TRBJ1-4, with 9 bases fitting TRBD1. V shed 4 bases, J shed 6 bases, and the junction held 9 bases outside the gene matches. This CDR3 comprises 16 residues. The germline gives CDR1 MDHEN, CDR2 SYDVKM. The CDR3 sequence is CASSSGGGTGYEKLFF. The CDR3 DNA reads TGTGCCAGCAGTTCGGGAGGCGGGACAGGGTATGAAAAACTGTTTTTT.

This clone was recorded only once. V usage is TRBV5-1 and J usage is TRBJ2-5, with D perhaps TRBD2 (5 bases). The CDR3 totals 14 residues. Trimming removed 0 bases at V and 1 base at J, with 7 bases between. Germline CDR1 is SGHRS and CDR2 is YFSETQ. The CDR3 sequence: CASSLGAGQETQYF. Here the CDR3 DNA reads TGCGCCAGCAGCTTGGGGGCGGGCCAAGAGACCCAGTACTTC.

The count of this clone is one. Other DNA sequences in this specimen translate into the identical CDR3. The CDR3, as DNA: TGCGCCAGCAGCCAAGATGCAGGGTACAATGAGCAGTTCTTC. Protein product: CASSQDAGYNEQFF. The chain links TRBV4-3 to TRBJ2-1; tentative D call: TRBD1 (5 bases). V lost 0 bases and J 4 bases, leaving 7 bases between the germline ends. The CDR3 runs 14 residues. CDR1 LGHNA and CDR2 YSLEER come from the germline V gene.

The chain recombines TRBV18 with TRBJ1-1; 7 positions match TRBD1. The CDR3 has 16 residues. Germline CDR1 KGHSH, CDR2 LQKENI. Losses at the gene ends were 0 bases for V and 3 bases for J; bases not matched to a gene: 7. CDR3 sequence (DNA): TGTGCCAGCTCACCACCCGGGACAGAGGTATACACTGAAGCTTTCTTT. This codes for CASSPPGTEVYTEAFF. Full variable domain (remainder filled in from reference TRBV18 and TRBJ1-1): NAGVMQNPRHLVRRRGQEARLRCSPMKGHSHVYWYRQLPEEGLKFMVYLQKENIIDESGMPKERFSAEFPKEGPSILRIQQVVRGDSAAYFCASSPPGTEVYTEAFFGQGTRLTVV.

The rearrangement uses TRBV19 and TRBJ1-3; TRBD1 agrees at 7 bases. The CDR3 spans 18 residues. Per germline, CDR1 LNHDA and CDR2 SQIVND (reference sequence). Trimming cost V 3 bases and J 4 bases; bases outside gene matches: 15. CDR3 loop: CASSMGGTRGRSGNTIYF. CDR3 coding DNA: TGTGCCAGTAGTATGGGGGGTACCAGGGGGAGATCCGGAAACACCATATATTTT. Supplemented by reference TRBV19 and TRBJ1-3, the full variable domain reads DGGITQSPKYLFRKEGQNVTLSCEQNLNHDAMYWYRQDPGQGLRLIYYSQIVNDFQKGDIAEGYSVSREKKESFPLTVTSAQKNPTAFYLCASSMGGTRGRSGNTIYFGEGSWLTVV.

The gene calls are TRBV30 and TRBJ1-2; 7 bases match TRBD1. There are 17 residues in the CDR3. V gave up 3 bases and J gave up 0 bases; unmatched junction bases: 13. Germline V gene lookup returns CDR1 GTSNPN and CDR2 SVGIG (reference sequence). CDR3 region: CAWRPGRGLLANYGYTF. CDR3 in DNA: TGTGCCTGGAGACCGGGCAGGGGGTTACTAGCTAACTATGGCTACACCTTC.

CDR3 protein: CASSDPGARRQPQHF. CDR3 bases: TGTGCCAGCAGCGACCCAGGGGCTAGACGGCAGCCCCAGCATTTT. This chain links TRBV28 with TRBJ1-5; TRBD1 is a possible D gene (6 bases). The ends were cut back, 6 bases at V and 7 bases at J, with 19 bases in the middle. Per the germline V gene, CDR1 is MDHEN and CDR2 is SYDVKM. This CDR3 has 15 residues.

CDR3 residues: CASGDNFNYGYTF. The CDR3 DNA reads TGTGCCAGTGGGGACAATTTTAACTATGGCTACACCTTC. This chain uses TRBV19 with TRBJ1-2, with a possible D match to TRBD1 (6 bases). The V end lost 8 bases, the J end lost 1 base, and 11 bases lay between the germline ends. This CDR3 region has 13 residues. Germline-derived CDR1 and CDR2 are LNHDA and SQIVND (reference sequence).

The chain couples TRBV5-1 to TRBJ2-1, with a possible D match to TRBD1 (5 bases). Trimming shortened V by 5 bases and J by 6 bases, and 6 bases separated the two germline ends. The germline V gene encodes CDR1 SGHRS and CDR2 YFSETQ. This CDR3 comprises 11 residues. The CDR3 nucleotides read TGCGCCAGCAGGACAGTCAATGAGCAGTTCTTC. Its translation: CASRTVNEQFF.

The chain joins TRBV3-1 (or the pseudogene TRBV3-2) to TRBJ2-5, with TRBD2 identical over 12 bases. Looked up from germline, CDR1 is LGHDT and CDR2 is YNNKEL (reference sequence). V lost 6 bases to trimming and J lost 5 bases; unmatched junction nucleotides: 7. The length of the CDR3 is 15 residues. Here the CDR3 DNA reads TGTGCCAGCAGACCTAGGACTAGCGGGACGGAGACCCAGTACTTC. Translating it yields CASRPRTSGTETQYF.

On this clone: Other DNA sequences of this sample code for an identical CDR3. Here the CDR3 reads CASSSGQGDQPQHF. The CDR3 region has the DNA TGTGCCAGCAGTTCGGGACAGGGTGATCAGCCCCAGCATTTT. The V and J genes are TRBV28 and TRBJ1-5; 9 nucleotides line up with TRBD1. Per the germline V gene, CDR1 is MDHEN and CDR2 is SYDVKM. With 4 bases clipped from V and 5 bases from J, the junction kept 3 bases outside the gene matches. The CDR3 spans 14 residues.

The chain employs TRBV7-9 and TRBJ1-1, with D uncertain. The CDR3 length is 15 residues. The ends were cut back, 2 bases at V and 1 base at J, with 11 bases in the middle. Looked up from germline, CDR1 is SEHNR and CDR2 is FQNEAQ (reference sequence). The chain's CDR3 is CASSLTLTRNTEAFF. In DNA, the CDR3 is TGTGCCAGCAGCTTAACTCTTACCCGGAACACTGAAGCTTTCTTT.

This clone was detected a few times. The chain links TRBV20-1 to TRBJ1-6, with D tentatively TRBD1 (5 bases). Germline CDR1 is DFQATT and CDR2 is SNEGSKA (reference sequence). With 3 bases removed from V and 1 base from J, the gap between germline ends came to 7 bases. CDR3 length: 14 residues. The CDR3 bases are TGCAGTGCTAGTAGGGGATCCTATAATTCACCCCTCCACTTT. Protein sequence: CSASRGSYNSPLHF.

The chain is built from TRBV7-3 and TRBJ2-3; 11 nucleotides match TRBD2. Germline V gives CDR1 SGHTA, CDR2 FQGTGA. The CDR3 length is 14 residues. CDR3 sequence (DNA): TGTGCGGCTCGTAGCGGGAGGGTAGCAGATACGCAGTATTTT. Residues: CAARSGRVADTQYF.

The chain links TRBV4-2 to TRBJ2-5; 7 bases agree with TRBD2. V was clipped by 1 base and J by 1 base; unmatched bases: 12. CDR1 and CDR2 from the germline V gene are LGHNA and YNFKEQ. The length of the CDR3 is 18 residues. The DNA of the CDR3 is TGTGCCAGCAGCCAAGGGCCATCGCCAGCGGGGTCCCAAGAGACCCAGTACTTC. Translated: CASSQGPSPAGSQETQYF.

The chain carries TRBV27 and TRBJ1-6, with D hard to call. CDR3 length: 13 amino acids. With 6 bases removed from V and 7 bases from J, the gap between germline ends came to 10 bases. The V gene's germline CDR1 is MNHEY and CDR2 SMNVEV (reference sequence). The CDR3 protein is CASRAGLNSPLHF. CDR3 sequence (DNA): TGTGCCAGCAGGGCAGGTCTAAATTCACCCCTCCACTTT.

The chain couples TRBV3-1 (or the pseudogene TRBV3-2) to TRBJ1-6, with D possibly TRBD1 on 5 matching bases. The CDR3 contains 16 residues. The V gene's germline CDR1 is LGHDT and CDR2 YNNKEL (reference sequence). Trimming removed 4 bases at V and 1 base at J, with 11 bases between. The chain's CDR3 is CASSPEDRSYNSPLHF. CDR3 bases: TGTGCCAGCAGCCCCGAAGACAGATCCTATAATTCACCCCTCCACTTT.